The 19 T cell receptor beta chains below come from one sample, sequenced in a study of TIL therapy for anti-PD-1-resistant metastatic lung cancer. As to time point: pre-treatment sample, taken before nivolumab and TIL therapy. The immunoSEQ assay was v3. The repertoire was sequenced with immunoSEQ multiplex PCR; TCRdb's copy has only in-frame clones and lacks some. The table has tens of thousands of clones, around 80% seen once. The sample was blood, taken at baseline. These receptors were obtained from a woman aged 25-80 years with non-small cell lung cancer.

V usage is TRBV14 and J usage is TRBJ1-3, with D unclear. Looked up from germline, CDR1 is SGHDN and CDR2 is FVKESK. The V and J ends lost 4 bases and 7 bases respectively, with 11 bases between them. The CDR3 is 13 residues long. In DNA form, the CDR3 reads TGTGCCAGCAGCCCGGCCCTGGGGAACACCATATATTTT. This translates into CASSPALGNTIYF.

The gene calls are TRBV7-9 and TRBJ2-7, with D possibly being TRBD1 (6 bases). The CDR3 loop spans 15 amino acids. Germline V lookup: CDR1 SEHNR, CDR2 FQNEAQ (reference sequence). The V end lost 5 bases, the J end lost 3 bases, and 17 bases lay between the germline ends. This CDR3 is CASSGFSEGDYEQYF. The CDR3 nucleotides are TGTGCCAGCAGCGGTTTCTCCGAGGGGGACTACGAGCAGTACTTC.

As to this clone: A junction boundary mismatches the germline segment, possibly from a read error. Other DNA sequences from this sample encode an identical CDR3 as well. The chain has TRBV6-5 and TRBJ1-2; no clear D. The CDR3 spans 14 residues. Germline V gene data show CDR1 as MNHEY and CDR2 as SVGAGI. The CDR3 nucleotides are TGCGCCAGCAGGTTACAACGCCTAAGCTATGGCTACACCTTC. Protein product: CASRLQRLSYGYTF.

The rearrangement uses TRBV27 and TRBJ2-7, with D possibly matching TRBD1 (5 bases). The V end lost 4 bases, the J end lost 1 base, and 14 bases lay between the germline ends. The CDR3 extends over 15 amino acids. Germline V CDR1 and CDR2: MNHEY, SMNVEV (reference sequence). The CDR3 sequence: CASSWAVGASYEQYF. The CDR3 DNA reads as TGTGCCAGCAGTTGGGCAGTTGGGGCGTCCTACGAGCAGTACTTC.

The chain links TRBV5-4 to TRBJ2-7; 8 nucleotides agree with TRBD2. CDR1 is SGHNT, CDR2 YYREEE, per germline (reference sequence). The V gene end was trimmed by 4 bases and the J gene end by 0 bases; junction bases not matched to a gene: 15. The CDR3 is made up of 18 amino acids. The CDR3 nucleotides are TGTGCCAGCAGCCCCAAGACGGGTAGCGGGGTGAGCTCCTACGAGCAGTACTTC. Protein sequence: CASSPKTGSGVSSYEQYF.

The chain is built from TRBV6-5 and TRBJ1-1, with 8 positions matching TRBD1. With V trimmed by 6 bases and J by 4 bases, 10 bases remained unmatched. The CDR3 contains 15 residues. The germline gives CDR1 MNHEY, CDR2 SVGAGI. As DNA, the CDR3 is TGTGCCAGCAGCATACAGGGGGAGTTGAGCACTGAAGCTTTCTTT. The encoded protein is CASSIQGELSTEAFF.

This clone has more than one count but fewer than ten. This chain connects TRBV19 to TRBJ2-3, with D perhaps assigned TRBD1 or TRBD2 (6 bases each). Trimming took off 6 bases at V and 3 bases at J, with 10 bases between the two ends. The germline V gene has CDR1 LNHDA and CDR2 SQIVND (reference sequence). The CDR3 totals 13 residues. CDR3: CASREGGTDTQYF. CDR3 nucleotide sequence: TGTGCCAGTAGAGAGGGGGGAACAGATACGCAGTATTTT. The variable domain in full, completed from reference TRBV19 and TRBJ2-3, reads DGGITQSPKYLFRKEGQNVTLSCEQNLNHDAMYWYRQDPGQGLRLIYYSQIVNDFQKGDIAEGYSVSREKKESFPLTVTSAQKNPTAFYLCASREGGTDTQYFGPGTRLTVL.

The chain joins TRBV6-5 to TRBJ1-3; weak D call: TRBD1 (5 bases). Per germline, CDR1 MNHEY and CDR2 SVGAGI. The CDR3 has 14 residues. V lost 2 bases to trimming and J lost 4 bases, with 9 bases between them. The CDR3 reads CASSYRGGGNTIYF. The CDR3 region has the DNA TGTGCCAGCAGTTACAGGGGTGGGGGAAACACCATATATTTT.

This clone was recorded a few times. This chain uses TRBV10-1 with TRBJ2-1, with D perhaps being TRBD1 or TRBD2 (5 bases each). This CDR3 contains 16 residues. CDR1 and CDR2 from the germline V gene are WNHNN and SYGVQD (reference sequence). V dropped 0 bases and J dropped 5 bases, with 14 bases sitting between them. The CDR3 nucleotides are TGCGCCAGCAGTGAGTCGGGGGATAGGGTAAACAATGAGCAGTTCTTC. This codes for CASSESGDRVNNEQFF.

V and J are TRBV27 and TRBJ1-5; no reliable D call. V dropped 2 bases and J dropped 2 bases, with 7 bases sitting between them. The CDR3 has 14 amino acids. The germline gives CDR1 MNHEY, CDR2 SMNVEV (reference sequence). This CDR3 is CASSLVVGNQPQHF. The CDR3 coding sequence is TGTGCCAGCAGTTTAGTGGTCGGCAATCAGCCCCAGCATTTT.

The table lists this clone with a few counts. In nucleotides, the CDR3 is TGTGCCAGCAGTGGACAGGTAATGCGGGCTTTCTTT. Its translation: CASSGQVMRAFF. J is TRBJ1-1 and V is TRBV2, with D possibly TRBD1 on 6 matching bases. V was trimmed by 4 bases and J by 11 bases, leaving 14 bases between them. This CDR3 is 12 amino acids long. CDR1 SNHLY and CDR2 FYNNEI come from the germline V gene.

J is TRBJ1-1 and V is TRBV2; unclear D gene. Trimming cost V 1 base and J 3 bases, with 9 bases left between them. This CDR3 has 14 amino acids. The germline gives CDR1 SNHLY, CDR2 FYNNEI. The CDR3 loop is CASSEVPGYTEAFF. The CDR3 coding sequence is TGTGCCAGCAGTGAAGTTCCGGGATACACTGAAGCTTTCTTT.

The chain couples TRBV7-9 to TRBJ2-3, with D perhaps matching TRBD2 (6 bases). Germline CDR1 and CDR2: SEHNR and FQNEAQ (reference sequence). The CDR3 spans 16 residues. V lost 8 bases and J lost 0, with 18 bases in between. CDR3 DNA: TGTGCCAGCCATTCCTTCCGGGACTCTAGCACAGATACGCAGTATTTT. Translation: CASHSFRDSSTDTQYF. The full variable domain, rest sourced from reference TRBV7-9 and TRBJ2-3, is DTGVSQNPRHKITKRGQNVTFRCDPISEHNRLYWYRQTLGQGPEFLTYFQNEAQLEKSRLLSDRFSAERPKGSFSTLEIQRTEQGDSAMYLCASHSFRDSSTDTQYFGPGTRLTVL.

The rearrangement links TRBV11-1 to TRBJ2-1, with D possibly TRBD2 on 6 matching bases. The CDR3 contains 16 residues. Trimming stripped 1 base from V and 9 bases from J, with 19 bases between. The germline V gene encodes CDR1 SGHAT and CDR2 FQDESV (reference sequence). The CDR3: CASSLEVFGRRVEQFF. DNA for the CDR3: TGTGCCAGCAGCTTAGAGGTTTTCGGGAGAAGGGTTGAGCAGTTCTTC.

V gene TRBV18 combines with J gene TRBJ1-6; the D is unclear. Trimming shortened V by 3 bases and J by 6 bases, and 12 bases separated the two germline ends. CDR3 length: 15 residues. Germline V gives CDR1 KGHSH, CDR2 LQKENI. The CDR3 nucleotides are TGTGCCAGCTCACCTTCGCAGGAGCTTAATTCACCCCTCCACTTT. It is translated as CASSPSQELNSPLHF. Full variable domain (remainder filled in from reference TRBV18 and TRBJ1-6): NAGVMQNPRHLVRRRGQEARLRCSPMKGHSHVYWYRQLPEEGLKFMVYLQKENIIDESGMPKERFSAEFPKEGPSILRIQQVVRGDSAAYFCASSPSQELNSPLHFGNGTRLTVT.

V usage is TRBV7-2 and J usage is TRBJ2-1, with 12 bases identical to TRBD2. J gave up 6 bases and V 5 bases, and 5 bases lay outside the gene matches. The length of the CDR3 is 15 residues. Germline V gene data show CDR1 as SGHTA and CDR2 as FQGNSA. CDR3 nucleotide sequence: TGTGCCAGCAGCACACTAGCGGGGGGTGGCAATGAGCAGTTCTTC. Translation gives CASSTLAGGGNEQFF. Based on the CDR3 plus reference TRBV7-2 and TRBJ2-1, the full variable domain is GAGVSQSPSNKVTEKGKDVELRCDPISGHTALYWYRQSLGQGLEFLIYFQGNSAPDKSGLPSDRFSAERTGGSVSTLTIQRTQQEDSAVYLCASSTLAGGGNEQFFGPGTRLTVL.

The chain uses TRBV5-1 and TRBJ1-1; D is unclear. CDR1 and CDR2 from the germline V gene are SGHRS and YFSETQ. V dropped 0 bases and J dropped 5 bases, with 11 bases sitting between them. CDR3 length: 14 amino acids. The CDR3: CASSLVRFETEAFF. CDR3 in DNA: TGCGCCAGCAGCTTGGTAAGGTTCGAGACTGAAGCTTTCTTT.

The genes are TRBV10-3 and TRBJ1-6; TRBD1 agrees at 8 bases. V lost 6 bases and J lost 5; bases outside the gene matches: 6. This CDR3 is built from 15 residues. Germline CDR1 ENHRY, CDR2 SYGVKD. This CDR3 reads CAIRDRDFNNSPLHF. The CDR3 DNA reads as TGTGCCATCAGGGACAGGGATTTCAATAATTCACCCCTCCACTTT.

The chain links TRBV18 to TRBJ1-2; TRBD1 is a possible D gene (6 bases). Germline CDR1 and CDR2: KGHSH and LQKENI. The CDR3 is 14 residues long. Trimming removed 0 bases from V and 4 bases from J, with 9 bases in between. CDR3 DNA: TGTGCCAGCTCACCACCAGGACAGCCCTATGGCTACACCTTC. Protein sequence: CASSPPGQPYGYTF. Complete variable domain (other parts from reference TRBV18 and TRBJ1-2): NAGVMQNPRHLVRRRGQEARLRCSPMKGHSHVYWYRQLPEEGLKFMVYLQKENIIDESGMPKERFSAEFPKEGPSILRIQQVVRGDSAAYFCASSPPGQPYGYTFGSGTRLTVV.